This TCR beta chain stems from a study of Ad26.COV2.S vaccination and SARS-CoV-2 variants. Findings and limits, study-wide: Spike-specific CD8+ and CD4+ T cell responses reportedly showed substantial breadth after vaccination.

Assay: immunoSEQ multiplex PCR; the TCRdb copy retains only in-frame clones and omits some. The sample includes 85,000 to 95,000 clones, more than 65% seen only once; the top ten take roughly 15%. Looked up from germline, CDR1 is DFQATT and CDR2 is SNEGSKA (reference sequence). The CDR3 has 14 residues. Trimming stripped 3 bases from V and 4 bases from J, with 13 bases between. This clone was counted a few times. No antigen is known for it. The input for sequencing was peripheral blood, taken after recovery from COVID-19. The chain has TRBV20-1 and TRBJ1-5, with D possibly being TRBD1 (5 bases). The source is a human donor who had recovered from COVID-19. CDR3 nucleotide sequence: TGCAGTGCTAGTTGGGCAGGGACTAATCAGCCCCAGCATTTT. Its protein is CSASWAGTNQPQHF.